This passage covers 5 T cell receptor beta chains from one sample sequenced in a study of response to subunit inactivated influenza vaccine. TCRdb used MiXCR to reprocess the RT-PCR reads, holding one entry per CDR3 protein. This table holds around 520,000 distinct CDR3 sequences, about 12% found once. Specimen: PBMCs from blood, collected on the day of vaccination. All receptors derive from a man in his forties or fifties who received an inactivated influenza vaccine.

This clonotype occurred a few times. The gene calls are TRBV29-1 and TRBJ2-6, with D perhaps matching TRBD1 or TRBD2 (5 bases each). Germline V gene lookup returns CDR1 SQVTM and CDR2 ANQGSEA. Trimming cost V 7 bases and J 0 bases, with 10 bases left between them. The CDR3 sequence is 14 residues long. CDR3 sequence: CSAGHISGANVLTF. CDR3 bases: TGCAGCGCGGGGCACATCTCTGGGGCCAACGTCCTGACTTTC.

The chain links TRBV9 to TRBJ2-7; 7 bases are a match to TRBD1. The ends lost 4 bases at V and 5 bases at J; junction bases unmatched: 9. Looked up from germline, CDR1 is SGDLS and CDR2 is YYNGEE. The CDR3 spans 14 residues. The CDR3 bases are TGTGCCAGCAGCCCCCCCGGGACAGATGACGAGCAGTACTTC. Translating it yields CASSPPGTDDEQYF.

This clonotype was counted a few times. The V gene is TRBV4-3, the J gene TRBJ1-4; TRBD1 matches 9 bases. The germline V gene encodes CDR1 LGHNA and CDR2 YSLEER. CDR3 length: 17 residues. J was trimmed by 8 bases and V by 3 bases; bases with no gene match: 13. The CDR3 nucleotides read TGCGCCAGCAGCCACGAATGGGCGCGGACAGGGGCCGAAAAACTGTTTTTT. Its translation: CASSHEWARTGAEKLFF.

CDR3 in amino acids: CASSTEADPGYGYTF. CDR3 bases: TGTGCCAGTAGTACAGAGGCTGATCCGGGCTATGGCTACACCTTC. The rearrangement uses TRBV19 and TRBJ1-2, with D unresolved. The CDR3 consists of 15 residues. V lost 4 bases, J lost 4 bases, and 16 bases lay in between. Germline V gives CDR1 LNHDA, CDR2 SQIVND (reference sequence).

This clonotype has ten or more counts. The chain couples TRBV20-1 to TRBJ1-1, with D unclear. The CDR3 contains 19 residues. V gave up 2 bases and J gave up 0 bases, with 25 bases separating them. Germline lookup yields CDR1 DFQATT and CDR2 SNEGSKA (reference sequence). CDR3 amino acids: CSARSPSTTLSVMNTEAFF. The CDR3 DNA reads as TGCAGTGCTAGAAGCCCTTCGACGACTCTGTCTGTAATGAACACTGAAGCTTTCTTT.